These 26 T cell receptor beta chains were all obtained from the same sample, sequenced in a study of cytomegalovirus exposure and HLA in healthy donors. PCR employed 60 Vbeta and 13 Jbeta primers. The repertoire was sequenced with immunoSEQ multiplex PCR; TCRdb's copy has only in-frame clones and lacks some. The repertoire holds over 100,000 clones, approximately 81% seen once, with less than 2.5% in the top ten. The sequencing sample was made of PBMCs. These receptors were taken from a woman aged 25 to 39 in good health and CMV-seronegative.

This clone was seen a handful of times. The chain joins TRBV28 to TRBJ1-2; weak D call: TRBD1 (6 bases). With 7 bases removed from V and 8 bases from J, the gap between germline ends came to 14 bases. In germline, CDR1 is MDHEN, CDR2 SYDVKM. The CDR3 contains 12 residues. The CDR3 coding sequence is TGTGCCAGCATGGGGGACAATTGGGGCTACACCTTC. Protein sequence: CASMGDNWGYTF.

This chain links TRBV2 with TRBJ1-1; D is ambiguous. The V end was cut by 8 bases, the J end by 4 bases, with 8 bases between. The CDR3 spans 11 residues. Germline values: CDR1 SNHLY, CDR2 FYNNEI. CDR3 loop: CASLGITEAFF. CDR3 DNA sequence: TGTGCCAGCCTCGGTATCACTGAAGCTTTCTTT.

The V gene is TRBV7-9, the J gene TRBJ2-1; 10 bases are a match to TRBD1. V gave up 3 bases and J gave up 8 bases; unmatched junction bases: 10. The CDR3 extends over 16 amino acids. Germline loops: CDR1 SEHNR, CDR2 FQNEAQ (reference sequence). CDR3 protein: CASSFQDRGGSHEQFF. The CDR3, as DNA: TGTGCCAGCAGCTTTCAGGACAGGGGGGGGTCACATGAGCAGTTCTTC.

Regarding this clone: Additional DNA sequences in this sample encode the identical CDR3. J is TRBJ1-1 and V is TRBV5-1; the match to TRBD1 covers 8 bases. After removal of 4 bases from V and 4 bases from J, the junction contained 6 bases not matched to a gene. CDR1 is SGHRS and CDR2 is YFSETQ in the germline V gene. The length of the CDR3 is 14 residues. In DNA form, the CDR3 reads TGCGCCAGCAGCGGACAGGGAGGAGGCACTGAAGCTTTCTTT. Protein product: CASSGQGGGTEAFF.

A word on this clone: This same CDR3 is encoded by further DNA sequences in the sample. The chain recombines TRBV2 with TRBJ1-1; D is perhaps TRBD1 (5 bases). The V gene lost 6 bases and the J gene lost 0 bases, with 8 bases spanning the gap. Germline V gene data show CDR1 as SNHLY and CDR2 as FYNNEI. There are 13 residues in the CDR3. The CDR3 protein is CASSGGMNTEAFF. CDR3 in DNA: TGTGCCAGCAGCGGGGGGATGAACACTGAAGCTTTCTTT.

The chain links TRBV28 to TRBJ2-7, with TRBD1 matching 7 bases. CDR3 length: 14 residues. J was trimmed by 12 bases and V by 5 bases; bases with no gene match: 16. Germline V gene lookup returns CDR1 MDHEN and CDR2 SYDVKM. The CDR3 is CASSPTGVGVDMYF. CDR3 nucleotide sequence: TGTGCCAGCAGTCCTACAGGGGTTGGGGTGGACATGTACTTC.

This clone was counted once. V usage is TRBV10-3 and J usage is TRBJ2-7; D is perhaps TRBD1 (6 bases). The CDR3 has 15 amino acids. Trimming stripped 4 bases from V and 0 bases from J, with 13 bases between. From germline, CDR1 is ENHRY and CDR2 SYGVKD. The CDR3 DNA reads TGTGCCATCAGTGCTAATGACAGGACCTCCTACGAGCAGTACTTC. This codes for CAISANDRTSYEQYF.

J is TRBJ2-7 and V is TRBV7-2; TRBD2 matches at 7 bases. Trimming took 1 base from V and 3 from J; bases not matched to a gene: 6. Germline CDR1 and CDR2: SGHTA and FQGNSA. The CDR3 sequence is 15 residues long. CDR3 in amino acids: CASSLVFSGLYEQYF. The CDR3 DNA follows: TGTGCCAGCAGCTTAGTTTTTAGCGGGCTCTACGAGCAGTACTTC. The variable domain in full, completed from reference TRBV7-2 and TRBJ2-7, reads GAGVSQSPSNKVTEKGKDVELRCDPISGHTALYWYRQSLGQGLEFLIYFQGNSAPDKSGLPSDRFSAERTGGSVSTLTIQRTQQEDSAVYLCASSLVFSGLYEQYFGPGTRLTVT.

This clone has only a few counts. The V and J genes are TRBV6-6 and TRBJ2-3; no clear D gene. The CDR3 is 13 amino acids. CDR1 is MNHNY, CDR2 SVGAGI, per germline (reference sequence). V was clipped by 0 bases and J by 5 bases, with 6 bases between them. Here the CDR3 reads CASSYSSIDTQYF. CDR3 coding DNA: TGTGCCAGCAGTTACTCCAGTATAGATACGCAGTATTTT.

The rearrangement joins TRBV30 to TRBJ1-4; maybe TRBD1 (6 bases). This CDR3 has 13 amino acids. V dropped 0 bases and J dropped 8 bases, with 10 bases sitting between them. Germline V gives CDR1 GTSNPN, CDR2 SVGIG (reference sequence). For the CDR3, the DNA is TGTGCCTGGAGTGTTGACAGGCGAGAAAAACTGTTTTTT. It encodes CAWSVDRREKLFF.

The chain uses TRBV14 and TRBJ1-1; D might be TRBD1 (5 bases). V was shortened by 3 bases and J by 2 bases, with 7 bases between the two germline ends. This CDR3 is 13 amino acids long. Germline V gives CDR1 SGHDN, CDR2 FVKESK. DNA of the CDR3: TGTGCCAGCAGCCAGGGGGGTAACACTGAAGCTTTCTTT. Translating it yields CASSQGGNTEAFF.

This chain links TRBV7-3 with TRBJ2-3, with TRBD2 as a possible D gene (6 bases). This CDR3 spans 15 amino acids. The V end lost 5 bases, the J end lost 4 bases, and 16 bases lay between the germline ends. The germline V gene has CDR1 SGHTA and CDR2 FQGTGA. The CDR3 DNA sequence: TGTGCCAGCAGCCCATCGCTCGGGGAGGCAGATACGCAGTATTTT. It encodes CASSPSLGEADTQYF. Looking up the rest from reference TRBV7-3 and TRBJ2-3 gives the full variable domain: GAGVSQTPSNKVTEKGKYVELRCDPISGHTALYWYRQSLGQGPEFLIYFQGTGAADDSGLPNDRFFAVRPEGSVSTLKIQRTERGDSAVYLCASSPSLGEADTQYFGPGTRLTVL.

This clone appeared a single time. CDR3 sequence reads: CAWSVRGTELFF. For the CDR3, the DNA is TGTGCCTGGAGTGTACGTGGAACAGAACTGTTTTTT. The V gene is TRBV30, the J gene TRBJ1-4, with unresolved D. The CDR3 loop spans 12 amino acids. CDR1 GTSNPN and CDR2 SVGIG come from the germline V gene (reference sequence). V was pared by 0 bases and J by 12 bases, with 11 bases between.

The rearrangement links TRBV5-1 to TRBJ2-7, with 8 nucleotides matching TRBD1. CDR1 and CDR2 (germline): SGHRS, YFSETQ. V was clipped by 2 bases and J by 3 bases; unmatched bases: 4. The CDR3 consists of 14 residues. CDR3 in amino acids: CASSFRDRSYEQYF. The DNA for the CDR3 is TGCGCCAGCAGCTTCCGGGACAGGAGCTACGAGCAGTACTTC.

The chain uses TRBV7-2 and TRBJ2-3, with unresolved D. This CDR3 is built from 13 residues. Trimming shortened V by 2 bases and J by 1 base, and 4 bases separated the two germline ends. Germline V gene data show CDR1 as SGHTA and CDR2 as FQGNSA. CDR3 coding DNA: TGTGCCAGCAGCTTACAGGGCACAGATACGCAGTATTTT. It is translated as CASSLQGTDTQYF.

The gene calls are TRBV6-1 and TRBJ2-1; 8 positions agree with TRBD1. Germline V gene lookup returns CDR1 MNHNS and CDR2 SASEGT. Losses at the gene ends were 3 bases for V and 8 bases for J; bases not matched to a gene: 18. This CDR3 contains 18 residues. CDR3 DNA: TGTGCCAGCAGTGATTTTGGCGGACAGGGCAGGTTGGTGGATGAGCAGTTCTTC. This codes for CASSDFGGQGRLVDEQFF.

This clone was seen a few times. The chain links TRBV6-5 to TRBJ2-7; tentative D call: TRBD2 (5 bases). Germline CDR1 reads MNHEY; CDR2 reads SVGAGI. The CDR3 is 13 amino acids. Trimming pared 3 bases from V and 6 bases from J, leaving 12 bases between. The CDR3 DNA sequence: TGTGCCAGCAGTTATTCGGGATCGGGCGAGCAGTACTTC. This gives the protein CASSYSGSGEQYF.

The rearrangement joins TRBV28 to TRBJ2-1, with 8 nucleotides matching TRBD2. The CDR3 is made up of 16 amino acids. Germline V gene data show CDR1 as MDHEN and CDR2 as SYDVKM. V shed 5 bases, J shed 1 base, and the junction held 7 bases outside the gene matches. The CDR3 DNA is TGTGCCAGCAGTGCTGGGACTAGTTTGTCCTACAATGAGCAGTTCTTC. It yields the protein CASSAGTSLSYNEQFF.

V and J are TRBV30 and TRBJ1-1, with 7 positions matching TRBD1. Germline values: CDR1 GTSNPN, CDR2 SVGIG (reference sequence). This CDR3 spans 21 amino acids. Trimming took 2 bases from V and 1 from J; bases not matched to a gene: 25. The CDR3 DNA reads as TGTGCCTGGAGTTCGCCCCTCCATTCGGTAGCCTCCGGGACAGAGAACACTGAAGCTTTCTTT. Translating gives CAWSSPLHSVASGTENTEAFF.

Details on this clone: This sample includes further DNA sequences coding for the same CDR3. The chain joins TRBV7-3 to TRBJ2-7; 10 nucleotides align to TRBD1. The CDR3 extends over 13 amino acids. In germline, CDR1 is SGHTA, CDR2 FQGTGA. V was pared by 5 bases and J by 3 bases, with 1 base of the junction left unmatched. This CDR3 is CASSRTGGYEQYF. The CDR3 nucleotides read TGTGCCAGCAGCAGGACAGGGGGCTACGAGCAGTACTTC.

As DNA, the CDR3 is TGTGCCAGCCCTCGGACAGCCACTAGCACAGATACGCAGTATTTT. Translating it yields CASPRTATSTDTQYF. This chain uses TRBV2 with TRBJ2-3, with a tentative D call TRBD1 (6 bases). CDR3 length equals 15 residues. V was cut by 8 bases and J by 0 bases, with 15 bases left in between. Germline CDR1 reads SNHLY; CDR2 reads FYNNEI.

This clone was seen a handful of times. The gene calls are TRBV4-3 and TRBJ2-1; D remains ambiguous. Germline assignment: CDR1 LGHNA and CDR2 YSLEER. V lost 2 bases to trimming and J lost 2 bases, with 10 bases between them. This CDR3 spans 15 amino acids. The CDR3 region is CASSQSESAYNEQFF. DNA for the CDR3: TGCGCCAGCAGCCAAAGCGAGTCTGCCTACAATGAGCAGTTCTTC.

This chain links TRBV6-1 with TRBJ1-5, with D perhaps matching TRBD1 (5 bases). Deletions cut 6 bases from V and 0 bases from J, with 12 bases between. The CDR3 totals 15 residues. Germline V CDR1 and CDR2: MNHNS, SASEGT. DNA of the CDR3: TGTGCCAGCAGCATGGAGACAGATAGCAATCAGCCCCAGCATTTT. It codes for CASSMETDSNQPQHF.

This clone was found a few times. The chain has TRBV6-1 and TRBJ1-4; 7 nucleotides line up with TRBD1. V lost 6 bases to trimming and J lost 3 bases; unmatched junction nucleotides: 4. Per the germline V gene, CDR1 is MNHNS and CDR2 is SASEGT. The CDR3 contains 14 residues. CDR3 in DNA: TGTGCCAGCAGGGGGGACAGCTCTAATGAAAAACTGTTTTTT. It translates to CASRGDSSNEKLFF.

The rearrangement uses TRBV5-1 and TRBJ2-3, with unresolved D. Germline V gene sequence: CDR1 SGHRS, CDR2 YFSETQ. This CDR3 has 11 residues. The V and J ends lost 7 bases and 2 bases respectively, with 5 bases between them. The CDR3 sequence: CASGDTDTQYF. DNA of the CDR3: TGCGCCAGCGGAGACACAGATACGCAGTATTTT.

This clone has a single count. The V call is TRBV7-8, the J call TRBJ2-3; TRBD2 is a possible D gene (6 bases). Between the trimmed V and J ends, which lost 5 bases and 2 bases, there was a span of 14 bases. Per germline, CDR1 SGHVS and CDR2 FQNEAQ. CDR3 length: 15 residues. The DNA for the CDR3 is TGTGCCAGCAGCCATAGCGGAGACCTCACAGATACGCAGTATTTT. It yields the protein CASSHSGDLTDTQYF.